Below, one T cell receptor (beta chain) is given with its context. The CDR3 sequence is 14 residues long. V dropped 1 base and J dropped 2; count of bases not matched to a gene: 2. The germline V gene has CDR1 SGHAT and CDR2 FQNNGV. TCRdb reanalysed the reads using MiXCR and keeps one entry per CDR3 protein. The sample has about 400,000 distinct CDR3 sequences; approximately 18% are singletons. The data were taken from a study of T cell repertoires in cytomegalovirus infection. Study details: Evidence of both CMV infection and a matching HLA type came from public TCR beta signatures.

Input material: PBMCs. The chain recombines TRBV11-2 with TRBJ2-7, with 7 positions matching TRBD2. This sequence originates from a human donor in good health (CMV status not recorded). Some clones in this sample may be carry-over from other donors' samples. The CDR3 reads CASSLGAGPYEQYF. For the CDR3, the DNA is TGTGCCAGCAGCTTAGGAGCGGGGCCCTACGAGCAGTACTTC.